The 24 T cell receptor beta chains below come from one sample, sequenced in a study of identical twins listed by TCRdb under 2016. The receptor library was made with 5' RACE. The instrument was an Illumina HiSeq 2000. TCRdb reran the public reads through fastp at Q25 and MiXCR, keeping productive beta chains. Each CDR3 protein appears once, grouped with its most common genes and DNA. This sample is represented by 650,000 to 800,000 distinct CDR3 sequences; 8.5% to 9.5% of them were singletons. The ten largest clones capture 0.98% of the sample. Another study also made use of these data, one on yellow fever vaccine responses in identical twins.

Sequencing was carried out using PBMCs. These receptors were obtained from a woman under 30 in good health.

This clonotype was observed a few times. The rearrangement joins TRBV7-2 to TRBJ2-7, with 8 bases that match TRBD2. V trimming: 7 bases; J trimming: 2 bases; junction bases outside the gene matches: 10. The germline gives CDR1 SGHTA, CDR2 FQGNSA. The CDR3 length is 15 residues. This chain's CDR3 is CASTPGRGVTYEQYF. CDR3 bases: TGTGCCAGCACCCCAGGGCGGGGGGTTACCTACGAGCAGTACTTC.

The chain has TRBV4-3 and TRBJ1-3, with 7 bases lining up with TRBD1. Germline V gives CDR1 LGHNA, CDR2 YSLEER. This CDR3 is 16 amino acids long. Unmatched junction bases numbered 6, after V lost 0 bases and J lost 4 bases. The chain's CDR3 is CASSQDFTGEGNTIYF. The CDR3 DNA reads as TGCGCCAGCAGCCAAGATTTTACAGGGGAGGGAAACACCATATATTTT.

V gene TRBV20-1 combines with J gene TRBJ2-3; D is possibly TRBD2 (5 bases). Looked up from germline, CDR1 is DFQATT and CDR2 is SNEGSKA (reference sequence). Trimming pared 7 bases from V and 3 bases from J, leaving 11 bases between. The CDR3 consists of 12 residues. For the CDR3, the DNA is TGCAGTGGTGGACTGAGTACAGATACGCAGTATTTT. Its translation: CSGGLSTDTQYF.

The rearrangement links TRBV2 to TRBJ2-2; D may correspond to TRBD1 or TRBD2 (6 bases each). Germline V lookup: CDR1 SNHLY, CDR2 FYNNEI. Deletions cut 8 bases from V and 6 bases from J, with 22 bases between. CDR3 size: 16 residues. Written as DNA, the CDR3 is TGTGCCAGCCGTCCCAGAGGGGGGTACGGAGCCGGGGAGCTGTTTTTT. Amino acids: CASRPRGGYGAGELFF. The entire variable domain, with the rest obtained from reference TRBV2 and TRBJ2-2, is as follows: EPEVTQTPSHQVTQMGQEVILRCVPISNHLYFYWYRQILGQKVEFLVSFYNNEISEKSEIFDDQFSVERPDGSNFTLKIRSTKLEDSAMYFCASRPRGGYGAGELFFGEGSRLTVL.

The V call is TRBV9, the J call TRBJ1-2; tentatively, D is TRBD1 (5 bases). The CDR3 sequence is 12 residues long. CDR1 SGDLS and CDR2 YYNGEE come from the germline V gene. The V end lost 3 bases, the J end lost 4 bases, and 7 bases lay between the germline ends. CDR3 residues: CASSEDSYGYTF. The CDR3 bases are TGTGCCAGCAGCGAAGACAGCTATGGCTACACCTTC.

The rearrangement uses TRBV6-5 and TRBJ2-1; unclear D gene. This CDR3 is built from 13 residues. Germline V gene lookup returns CDR1 MNHEY and CDR2 SVGAGI. V was trimmed by 3 bases and J by 6 bases, leaving 9 bases between them. DNA for the CDR3: TGTGCCAGCAGTTATGGGGTGCGCAATGAGCAGTTCTTC. The encoded protein is CASSYGVRNEQFF.

This clonotype was detected only a few times. J is TRBJ2-7 and V is TRBV10-3; perhaps TRBD2 as D (6 bases). The germline V and J ends were trimmed by 4 bases and 6 bases, with 10 bases remaining between them. Germline V gene sequence: CDR1 ENHRY, CDR2 SYGVKD. The CDR3 loop spans 12 amino acids. The CDR3 spells CAISAGEGEQYF. The DNA for the CDR3 is TGTGCCATCAGTGCGGGGGAAGGCGAGCAGTACTTC.

This clonotype was observed many times. The chain combines TRBV5-1 with TRBJ1-6; D gene unclear. Germline CDR1 reads SGHRS; CDR2 reads YFSETQ. V lost 0 bases, J lost 7 bases, and 5 bases lay in between. This CDR3 spans 13 amino acids. CDR3: CASSLVTNSPLHF. Written as DNA, the CDR3 is TGCGCCAGCAGCTTGGTGACGAATTCACCCCTCCACTTT. The whole variable domain, filled in from reference TRBV5-1 and TRBJ1-6, reads KAGVTQTPRYLIKTRGQQVTLSCSPISGHRSVSWYQQTPGQGLQFLFEYFSETQRNKGNFPGRFSGRQFSNSRSEMNVSTLELGDSALYLCASSLVTNSPLHFGNGTRLTVT.

In its sample, this clonotype was seen many times. The chain uses TRBV5-1 and TRBJ2-7; D perhaps matches TRBD1 (6 bases). This CDR3 comprises 14 residues. The V end was cut by 6 bases, the J end by 3 bases, with 16 bases between. In germline, CDR1 is SGHRS, CDR2 YFSETQ. The CDR3 nucleotides read TGCGCCAGCAAACGGGACACACCGAGCTACGAGCAGTACTTC. Translated, it gives CASKRDTPSYEQYF.

In its sample, this clonotype was seen many times. The rearrangement uses TRBV5-1 and TRBJ2-7; 8 bases agree with TRBD1. This CDR3 comprises 13 residues. The germline V gene has CDR1 SGHRS and CDR2 YFSETQ. V lost 4 bases and J lost 3; bases outside the gene matches: 3. The CDR3 loop reads CASSKGQDYEQYF. The CDR3 region has the DNA TGCGCCAGCAGCAAGGGACAGGACTACGAGCAGTACTTC. Full variable domain (rest looked up from reference TRBV5-1 and TRBJ2-7): KAGVTQTPRYLIKTRGQQVTLSCSPISGHRSVSWYQQTPGQGLQFLFEYFSETQRNKGNFPGRFSGRQFSNSRSEMNVSTLELGDSALYLCASSKGQDYEQYFGPGTRLTVT.

This clonotype came up many times. This rearrangement joins TRBV29-1 to TRBJ2-1; perhaps D is TRBD1 or TRBD2 (5 bases each). With 3 bases removed from V and 1 base from J, the gap between germline ends came to 7 bases. Germline CDR1 SQVTM, CDR2 ANQGSEA. The CDR3 is 13 residues long. CDR3 amino acids: CSVDRESYNEQFF. In DNA form, the CDR3 reads TGCAGCGTTGACAGGGAGTCCTACAATGAGCAGTTCTTC.

The chain is built from TRBV27 and TRBJ2-5; TRBD2 matches at 13 bases. V lost 6 bases, J lost 5 bases, and 12 bases stayed unmatched. The V gene's germline CDR1 is MNHEY and CDR2 SMNVEV (reference sequence). The CDR3 is made up of 17 amino acids. As DNA, the CDR3 is TGTGCCAGCAGACACTATCCGGGACTAGCGGGGTATGAGACCCAGTACTTC. Its translation: CASRHYPGLAGYETQYF.

This clonotype was observed at least ten times. The genes are TRBV28 and TRBJ1-1; D is possibly TRBD1 (5 bases). Germline V gene lookup returns CDR1 MDHEN and CDR2 SYDVKM. The CDR3 has 14 residues. Trimming shortened V by 11 bases and J by 0 bases, and 16 bases separated the two germline ends. The CDR3 sequence: CASQEATVNTEAFF. CDR3 nucleotides: TGTGCCTCACAAGAGGCGACAGTGAACACTGAAGCTTTCTTT.

This clonotype was counted only a few times. The genes are TRBV28 and TRBJ2-5; D gene unclear. This CDR3 has 15 amino acids. CDR1 and CDR2 from the germline V gene are MDHEN and SYDVKM. Trimming pared 3 bases from V and 5 bases from J, leaving 16 bases between. CDR3 in amino acids: CASSLLAVGRETQYF. CDR3 bases: TGTGCCAGCAGTTTGCTGGCCGTGGGAAGGGAGACCCAGTACTTC.

The chain joins TRBV28 to TRBJ2-1; 7 bases agree with TRBD1. Trimming removed 3 bases from V and 5 bases from J; junction bases left unmatched: 4. This CDR3 region has 14 residues. CDR1 and CDR2 from the germline V gene are MDHEN and SYDVKM. CDR3 residues: CASSLIGQDNEQFF. The CDR3 nucleotides are TGTGCCAGCAGTTTGATTGGACAGGACAATGAGCAGTTCTTC.

The genes are TRBV12-5 and TRBJ2-1; TRBD1 matches 10 bases. Per germline, CDR1 LGHNT and CDR2 FRNRAP. The CDR3 extends over 15 amino acids. Trimming took 6 bases from V and 6 from J; bases not matched to a gene: 8. The CDR3 protein is CASGTAGQGGNEQFF. CDR3 nucleotide sequence: TGTGCTAGTGGCACCGCAGGACAGGGGGGCAATGAGCAGTTCTTC.

This clonotype has a handful of counts. The chain joins TRBV20-1 to TRBJ2-4; a possible D gene is TRBD2 (6 bases). Trimming left V 0 bases short and J 7 bases short, with 13 bases between. CDR3 length: 14 amino acids. CDR1 DFQATT and CDR2 SNEGSKA come from the germline V gene (reference sequence). The CDR3 nucleotides are TGCAGTGCTAGAGAGGGGGGTAGAGACAACATTCAGTACTTC. It is translated as CSAREGGRDNIQYF.

This clonotype was found a few times. V usage is TRBV28 and J usage is TRBJ1-1, with D perhaps matching TRBD1 (5 bases). CDR3 length: 15 residues. V lost 7 bases and J lost 5, with 20 bases in between. Per germline, CDR1 MDHEN and CDR2 SYDVKM. Here the CDR3 DNA reads TGTGCCAGCACTCCTTACTGGGGGTCACGGACTGAAGCTTTCTTT. Amino acids: CASTPYWGSRTEAFF.

This chain joins TRBV3-1 and TRBJ2-1; D gene unclear. From germline, CDR1 is LGHDT and CDR2 YNNKEL (reference sequence). This CDR3 spans 12 amino acids. V was trimmed by 1 base and J by 8 bases, leaving 6 bases between them. CDR3 sequence reads: CASSQGVHEQFF. In DNA form, the CDR3 reads TGTGCCAGCAGCCAAGGCGTACATGAGCAGTTCTTC.

This clonotype was detected a few times. V usage is TRBV15 and J usage is TRBJ2-5; D perhaps matches TRBD1 (5 bases). This CDR3 is built from 15 residues. V was shortened by 0 bases and J by 0 bases, with 8 bases between the two germline ends. Per germline, CDR1 LNHNV and CDR2 YYDKDF (reference sequence). The CDR3 sequence is CATSRDPGNQETQYF. The DNA for the CDR3 is TGTGCCACCAGCAGAGATCCAGGGAACCAAGAGACCCAGTACTTC. Drawing the rest from reference TRBV15 and TRBJ2-5, the complete variable domain is DAMVIQNPRYQVTQFGKPVTLSCSQTLNHNVMYWYQQKSSQAPKLLFHYYDKDFNNEADTPDNFQSRRPNTSFCFLDIRSPGLGDTAMYLCATSRDPGNQETQYFGPGTRLLVL.

This clonotype was recorded a few times. The DNA of the CDR3 is TGTGCCAGCAGCCAGGACCTAGCGGGGGGTTCTCGTAAGTTCTTC. Its protein is CASSQDLAGGSRKFF. The rearrangement uses TRBV4-2 and TRBJ2-1; 11 positions match TRBD2. V lost 3 bases and J lost 14; bases outside the gene matches: 12. CDR3 size: 15 residues. Per germline, CDR1 LGHNA and CDR2 YNFKEQ.

This clonotype was observed at least ten times. The chain recombines TRBV29-1 with TRBJ2-2; perhaps TRBD1 as D (5 bases). V dropped 4 bases and J dropped 7 bases, with 13 bases sitting between them. The germline gives CDR1 SQVTM, CDR2 ANQGSEA. The CDR3 loop spans 13 amino acids. The CDR3 DNA is TGCAGCGTTGCGCTCCTAGGGGTCGGGGAGCTGTTTTTT. It codes for CSVALLGVGELFF.

The chain is built from TRBV5-5 and TRBJ2-2; either TRBD1 or TRBD2 may supply D (5 bases each). Germline CDR1 and CDR2: SGHKS and YYEKEE (reference sequence). Trimming took 6 bases from V and 6 from J, leaving 15 bases between them. CDR3 size: 14 residues. CDR3 protein: CASTSYLGPGELFF. The CDR3 region has the DNA TGTGCCAGCACCTCATACTTGGGACCCGGGGAGCTGTTTTTT. Filled out from reference TRBV5-5 and TRBJ2-2, the complete variable domain reads DAGVTQSPTHLIKTRGQQVTLRCSPISGHKSVSWYQQVLGQGPQFIFQYYEKEERGRGNFPDRFSARQFPNYSSELNVNALLLGDSALYLCASTSYLGPGELFFGEGSRLTVL.

The chain couples TRBV7-2 to TRBJ2-7; weak D call: TRBD1 (5 bases). Germline V gene data show CDR1 as SGHTA and CDR2 as FQGNSA. This CDR3 is built from 13 residues. Deletions cut 3 bases from V and 6 bases from J, with 12 bases between. CDR3 nucleotide sequence: TGTGCCAGCAGCTTCCTCCAGGGTATCGAGCAGTACTTC. Amino acid sequence: CASSFLQGIEQYF.